A selection of T cell receptor beta chains follows, all from one sample in a study of CD8+ T cells in alopecia areata. Clones were read by immunoSEQ multiplex PCR, and TCRdb kept only the in-frame ones, dropping some. The sample has 130,000 or so clones; around 60% are singletons. Sequences were derived from CD4+ T cells sorted from blood, sampled at week 4, from a patient treated with tofacitinib. These receptors were taken from a human donor with alopecia areata. The CDR3 runs from the conserved cysteine through the conserved F or W. Each record gives: clone size, V gene, D gene, J gene, CDR3 DNA, CDR3 protein. A D gene is named only where the DNA matches it firmly. The size entry is marked missing in some rows and otherwise reads once, few, many or a size class.

>few|TRBV29-1|NA|TRBJ1-2
TGCAGCGTTGAAGAGCGGGGGAACTATGGCTACACCTTC
CSVEERGNYGYTF
>few|TRBV29-1|TRBD1|TRBJ1-5
TGCAGCGCATCTTCCGGGACAGGGTTCAATCAGCCCCAGCATTTT
CSASSGTGFNQPQHF
>NA|TRBV4-1|NA|TRBJ2-5
TGCGCCAGCAGCCACCGAGTATCACAGGAGACCCAGTACTTC
CASSHRVSQETQYF
>few|TRBV4-2|NA|TRBJ2-6
TGTGCCAGCAGCCAAGGCGCTTCTGGGGCCAACGTCCTGACTTTC
CASSQGASGANVLTF
>few|TRBV29-1|NA|TRBJ1-1
TGCAGCGTTGCAGTGACCATGAACACTGAAGCTTTCTTT
CSVAVTMNTEAFF
>few|TRBV9|NA|TRBJ1-2
TGTGCCAGCAGCGTAGCGGGACCCATTTATGGCTACACCTTC
CASSVAGPIYGYTF
>NA|TRBV15|TRBD1|TRBJ2-5
TGTGCCACCAGCAGAGAGGACAGGGGCATTGAGACCCAGTACTTC
CATSREDRGIETQYF
>NA|TRBV18|NA|TRBJ2-6
TGTGCCAGCTCACGACAGGTTGTCTCTGGGGCCAACGTCCTGACTTTC
CASSRQVVSGANVLTF
>NA|TRBV2|NA|TRBJ2-1
TGTGCCAGCAGTGAAGTTCTACGGCCCTACAATGAGCAGTTCTTC
CASSEVLRPYNEQFF
>NA|TRBV7-2|TRBD2|TRBJ2-7
TGTGCCAGCAGCTTTACTAGCGGGGTGGTACAAACCTACGAGCAGTACTTC
CASSFTSGVVQTYEQYF
>few|TRBV7-2|NA|TRBJ2-7
TGTGCCAGCAGCTTTGGGGACGCCTACGAGCAGTACTTC
CASSFGDAYEQYF
>once|TRBV28|NA|TRBJ1-5
TGTGCCAGCACCCACGACAGCCCCAGACAGCCCCAGCATTTT
CASTHDSPRQPQHF
>medium-sized|TRBV6-6|NA|TRBJ2-1
TGTGCCAGCAGTTACGGTCGCAGCTCCTACAATGAGCAGTTCTTC
CASSYGRSSYNEQFF
>NA|TRBV30|TRBD2|TRBJ2-2
TGTGCCTGGAGTCCGGGAGGGGTGACCGGGGAGCTGTTTTTT
CAWSPGGVTGELFF
>NA|TRBV30|NA|TRBJ2-5
TGTGCCTGGAGTGTAAGCAGGGCAGAGACCCAGTACTTC
CAWSVSRAETQYF
>NA|TRBV30|NA|TRBJ1-2
TGTGCCTGGAGTCGGGGCAGAAGCTATGGCTACACCTTC
CAWSRGRSYGYTF
>NA|TRBV7-2|TRBD1|TRBJ1-4
TGTGCCAGCAGCTCGGCACCAGGGGGCGCGGGAGAAAAACTGTTTTTT
CASSSAPGGAGEKLFF
>NA|TRBV2|NA|TRBJ2-1
TGTGCCAGCACCGTACAAACACTTAATGAGCAGTTCTTC
CASTVQTLNEQFF
>NA|TRBV29-1|NA|TRBJ1-3
TGCAGCGTTCAGGGGTATGGAAACACCATATATTTT
CSVQGYGNTIYF
>NA|TRBV7-2|NA|TRBJ1-2
TGTGCCAGCAGCCCCGACGGGATAAGGAACACCTTC
CASSPDGIRNTF
>NA|TRBV29-1|TRBD2|TRBJ2-5
TGCAGCGTTCCTTTAGCGGGGCAAGAGACCCAGTACTTC
CSVPLAGQETQYF
>once|TRBV5-1|TRBD1|TRBJ1-2
TGCGCCAGCAGCCTGGAAGGGACAGGGTCATATGGCTACACCTTC
CASSLEGTGSYGYTF